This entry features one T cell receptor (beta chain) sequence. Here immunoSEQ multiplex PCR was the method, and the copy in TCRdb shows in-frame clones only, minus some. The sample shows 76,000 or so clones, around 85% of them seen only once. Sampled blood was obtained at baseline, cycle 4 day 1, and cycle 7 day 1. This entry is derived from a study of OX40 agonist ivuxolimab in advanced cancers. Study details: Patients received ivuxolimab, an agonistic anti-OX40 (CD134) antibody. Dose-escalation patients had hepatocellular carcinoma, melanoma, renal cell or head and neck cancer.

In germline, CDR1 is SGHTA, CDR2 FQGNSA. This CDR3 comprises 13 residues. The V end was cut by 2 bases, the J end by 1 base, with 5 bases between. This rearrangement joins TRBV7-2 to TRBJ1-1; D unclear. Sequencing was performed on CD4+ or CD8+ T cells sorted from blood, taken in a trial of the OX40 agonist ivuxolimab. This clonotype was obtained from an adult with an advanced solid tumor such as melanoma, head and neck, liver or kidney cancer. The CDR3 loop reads CASSLTRNTEAFF. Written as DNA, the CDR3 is TGTGCCAGCAGCTTAACCAGGAACACTGAAGCTTTCTTT.